Sequencing of this T cell receptor beta chain was carried out in a study of graft-versus-host responses after intestinal transplantation. Study-level background: Anti-thymocyte globulin induction was given to all recipients, followed by tacrolimus and steroids for three to four years.

Study-wide results and caveats: Maximum circulating GvH clone levels tracked with early post-transplant HvG decreases.

Clones were sequenced by immunoSEQ multiplex PCR, and TCRdb holds only the in-frame ones, with some missing. The table has about 35,000 clones, roughly 92% seen once. In regard to this clone: Its antigen is not identified.

The sequence derives from a human donor who was the organ donor for an intestinal transplant. Sequenced material: unstimulated CD8+ T cells sorted from spleen or lymph node cells, taken before transplant.

This CDR3 reads CASSFGGTGEQYF. CDR3 bases: TGTGCCAGCAGTTTCGGCGGGACCGGCGAGCAGTACTTC. The chain carries TRBV27 and TRBJ2-7, with D tentatively TRBD2 (6 bases). The CDR3 contains 13 residues. Trimming stripped 3 bases from V and 6 bases from J, with 12 bases between. Germline CDR1 is MNHEY and CDR2 is SMNVEV (reference sequence).